This is a list of T cell receptor beta chains from one sample in a study of Graves' ophthalmopathy and Graves' hyperthyroidism. TCRdb re-called the multiplex PCR reads with MiXCR, one entry per CDR3 protein. The sample holds 600,000 to 650,000 distinct CDR3 sequences, around a fifth seen once. The sequencing sample was made of peripheral blood. These receptors all stem from a woman between 18 and 30 years old with stable Graves' hyperthyroidism. Some clones in this sample may be carry-over from other donors' samples. Each CDR3 is given without its conserved first and last residue.

v_call | cdr3_aa
TRBV12-3/TRBV12-4 | ASSWVGAQYQPQH
TRBV11-2 | ASIKDGSLANYGYT
TRBV12-3/TRBV12-4 | ASSPYRGVYEQY
TRBV20-1 | SARVPGQPNQPQH
TRBV12-3/TRBV12-4 | ASSLQGTFTEAF
TRBV19 | ASSIGTGGDNSPLH
TRBV3-1 | ASSQGGQYSGNTIY
TRBV7-3 | ASSLGSRDPGYT
TRBV11-3 | ASSAHGGTESSYNSPLH
TRBV11-2 | ASSPLPGLD
TRBV12-3/TRBV12-4 | ASSDLRLGGDTQY
TRBV7-3 | ASSPTPADTEAF
TRBV13 | ASSLPLRGGGYT
TRBV3-1 | ASSPGQVLLAF
TRBV19 | ASSYWSDSNQPQH
TRBV20-1 | SARLTGIYGYT
TRBV20-1 | SASGGLLNTEAF
TRBV2 | ASNPGWVAEAF
TRBV6-1 | ASGQTSGANVLT
TRBV7-2 | ASSLAARGSYEQY
TRBV20-1 | SARELDEQY
TRBV2 | ASSSGTRIYEQY
TRBV12-3/TRBV12-4 | ASRLSRGSLEAF
TRBV12-3/TRBV12-4 | ASSLDREINSPLH
TRBV2 | ASSETGPDGQPQH
TRBV7-2 | ASSLGWGAF
TRBV20-1 | SASPRDRGSTDTQY
TRBV6-1 | ASDRLGRGGTEAF
TRBV19 | ASVLGDGGYT
TRBV10-3 | AISSRDRSDRYGYT
TRBV5-1 | ASSLTGGVDGYT
TRBV12-3/TRBV12-4 | ASSLALHTFEQY
TRBV20-1 | SAMRTSGDQETQY
TRBV12-3/TRBV12-4 | ASSLGRHYEQY
TRBV29-1 | SVLRTLRASYEQY
TRBV20-1 | SAEQRLRANTGELF
TRBV4-2 | ASSHRVDQETQY
TRBV12-3/TRBV12-4 | ASRFTEVGSNTEAF
TRBV2 | ASSEAWQTQY
TRBV9 | ASSVSVVGAEETQY
TRBV24-1 | AAGGMSGELF
TRBV5-1 | ASSLAERPGRSGYT
TRBV5-1 | ASSSGVGYTEAF
TRBV12-3/TRBV12-4 | ASSSHGTANYGYT
TRBV20-1 | STRGQGPDYEQY
TRBV27 | ASSSTAGGLETQY
TRBV20-1 | SAREGGSYEQY
TRBV28 | ASSLAPRGQY
TRBV10-3 | AISDPPAAEAF
TRBV7-9 | ASSLRVVGQETQY
TRBV6-4 | ASSSLRERNQY
TRBV11-2 | ASSSHTGGLQKETQY
TRBV28 | ASSSRLSYGYT
TRBV6-1 | ASRDRQTNQPQH
TRBV15 | ATSRGLGASSYEQY
TRBV6-4 | ASSQGRGAEAF
TRBV12-3/TRBV12-4 | ASSLGGLETQY